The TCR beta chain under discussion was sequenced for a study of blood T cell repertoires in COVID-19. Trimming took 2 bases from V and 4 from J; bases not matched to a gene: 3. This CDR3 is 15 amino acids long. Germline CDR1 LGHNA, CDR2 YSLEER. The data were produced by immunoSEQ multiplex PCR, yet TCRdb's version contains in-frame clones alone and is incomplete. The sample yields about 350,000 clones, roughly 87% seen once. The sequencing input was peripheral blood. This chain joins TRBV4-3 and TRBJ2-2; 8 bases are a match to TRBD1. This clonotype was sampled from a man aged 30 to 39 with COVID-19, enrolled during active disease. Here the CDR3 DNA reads TGCGCCAGCAGCCAATCCCAGGGGGCCACCGGGGAGCTGTTTTTT. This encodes CASSQSQGATGELFF.